This T cell receptor (beta chain) appears in the sequencing data of a study of cytomegalovirus exposure and HLA in healthy donors. Overall study results and limits: A few of the chains that were CMV-associated were confirmed in vitro to be specific for CMV antigens. Presence/absence analyses took donor sequencing depth as roughly uniform. The majority of TCR sequences were rare, yet some public TCRs appeared in many donors.

Use of 60 Vbeta and 13 Jbeta primers characterized the PCR. The assay was immunoSEQ multiplex PCR, and TCRdb's table has in-frame clones only and misses some. The data contain about 100,000 clones, around 83% of them singletons. Concerning this clone itself: Its specificity is unknown.

The CDR3 has 19 amino acids. The sample was PBMCs. The origin of this receptor is a woman aged 18-29 years in good health and CMV-seronegative. This sequence joins TRBV21-1 and TRBJ2-3; the table's D call, TRBD2, has no DNA check behind it. TRBV21-1 is a known pseudogene. CDR3 loop: CASSKIRVGGGGAGDTQYF. CDR3 in DNA: TGTGCCAGCAGCAAAATTAGAGTTGGGGGCGGGGGGGCCGGAGATACGCAGTATTTT.